The rows below give T cell receptor beta chains drawn from one sample of a study of CD8 T cells in Susac syndrome. TCRdb reprocessed the immunoSEQ multiplex PCR reads via MiXCR and lists one record per CDR3 protein. The sample lists about 430,000 distinct CDR3 sequences; approximately 85% were seen once. Sequences were obtained from CD8+ T cells from PBMCs. These receptors all stem from a human donor with multiple sclerosis. Both conserved end residues are part of each CDR3. A D gene is named only where the DNA matches it firmly.

d_gene,j_gene,v_gene,CDR3aa,CDR3nt
TRBD2,TRBJ2-1,TRBV7-6,CASSLDGGSNEQFF,TGTGCCAGCAGCTTAGATGGCGGGAGCAATGAGCAGTTCTTC
TRBD1,TRBJ2-7,TRBV9,CASSTTGGREQYF,TGTGCCAGCAGCACAACAGGGGGTCGAGAGCAGTACTTC
.,TRBJ2-7,TRBV27,CASSLASSRAYEQYF,TGTGCCAGCAGTTTGGCATCGAGCAGGGCCTACGAGCAGTACTTC
TRBD2,TRBJ2-2,TRBV20-1,CSARDPASGGATGELFF,TGCAGTGCTAGAGATCCGGCTAGCGGGGGAGCCACCGGGGAGCTGTTTTTT
.,TRBJ2-1,TRBV7-9,CASSLGGKLQFF,TGTGCCAGCAGCTTAGGTGGAAAACTGCAGTTCTTC
TRBD2,TRBJ2-1,TRBV28,CASSLVAGASYNEQFF,TGTGCCAGCAGTTTAGTAGCGGGAGCCTCCTACAATGAGCAGTTCTTC
TRBD1,TRBJ2-7,TRBV27,CASSLFGTGNYEQYF,TGTGCCAGCAGTTTATTCGGGACAGGCAACTACGAGCAGTACTTC
TRBD1,TRBJ2-3,TRBV27,CASTIQGATNTQYF,TGTGCCAGCACCATACAGGGGGCTACAAATACGCAGTATTTT
.,TRBJ2-5,TRBV10-3,CAISESTDGTWETQYF,TGTGCCATCAGTGAGTCGACTGACGGTACGTGGGAGACCCAGTACTTC
.,TRBJ2-7,TRBV2,CASSEIGPSSYEQYF,TGTGCCAGCAGCGAGATTGGGCCTAGCTCCTACGAGCAGTACTTC
.,TRBJ2-7,TRBV7-8,CASSPARNEQYF,TGTGCCAGCAGCCCTGCACGGAACGAGCAGTACTTC
TRBD1,TRBJ2-7,TRBV27,CASSLPGQGRSEQYF,TGTGCCAGCAGTCTCCCGGGACAGGGAAGGAGCGAGCAGTACTTC
TRBD1,TRBJ2-7,TRBV30,CAWISPDRGFVQYF,TGTGCCTGGATCAGCCCGGACAGGGGGTTTGTGCAGTACTTC
TRBD2,TRBJ2-7,TRBV20-1,CSARDFWRGEQYF,TGCAGTGCTAGAGATTTTTGGCGGGGGGAGCAGTACTTC
.,TRBJ2-5,TRBV6-5,CASRPLERNQETQYF,TGTGCCAGCAGACCCTTAGAGCGGAACCAAGAGACCCAGTACTTC
.,TRBJ1-6,TRBV27,CASGLGTDLHPPLHF,TGTGCCAGCGGACTGGGGACCGACCTCCACCCACCCCTCCACTTT
.,TRBJ1-2,TRBV18,CASSPPKGRGWTGYTF,TGTGCCAGCTCACCACCGAAAGGCAGGGGATGGACTGGCTACACCTTC
.,TRBJ1-2,TRBV19,CASSISQGAGGYTF,TGTGCCAGTAGTATAAGTCAAGGGGCTGGCGGCTACACCTTC
.,TRBJ2-1,TRBV11-2,CASSSSRAYNEQFF,TGTGCCAGCAGCTCCAGCAGGGCCTACAATGAGCAGTTCTTC
.,TRBJ2-5,TRBV12-3/TRBV12-4,CASSYGEGQPRKETQYF,TGTGCCAGCAGTTACGGCGAGGGTCAACCACGTAAAGAGACCCAGTACTTC
.,TRBJ1-2,TRBV27,CASSLIQGLEGYTF,TGTGCCAGCAGTTTAATACAGGGACTTGAGGGCTACACCTTC
TRBD1,TRBJ2-7,TRBV2,CASRDPGQSTYEQYF,TGTGCCAGCAGGGATCCGGGACAGTCAACCTACGAGCAGTACTTC
TRBD2,TRBJ2-3,TRBV30,CAWSVDSGWTDTQYF,TGTGCCTGGAGTGTAGATAGCGGGTGGACAGATACGCAGTATTTT
TRBD2,TRBJ2-7,TRBV29-1,CSVGASGRTEQYF,TGCAGCGTTGGGGCTAGCGGGAGAACCGAGCAGTACTTC
.,TRBJ2-5,TRBV12-3/TRBV12-4,CASSPGTGWETQYF,TGTGCCAGCAGTCCAGGGACCGGATGGGAGACCCAGTACTTC